Presented here are 6 T cell receptor beta chains from one specimen sequenced in a study of T-cell reconstitution after alpha-beta-depleted transplantation in children. The authors prepared the TCRbeta library with unique molecular identifiers. TCRdb reanalysed the PCR reads using MiXCR and keeps one entry per CDR3 protein. The sample holds 90,000 to 100,000 distinct CDR3 sequences, about a quarter seen once. Sequenced here: PBMCs, sampled before TCRalphabeta/CD19-depleted stem cell transplant. These receptors were taken from a boy aged 2 to 10 with acute lymphoblastic leukemia, due to receive a stem cell transplant.

The rearrangement uses TRBV4-1 and TRBJ2-7; D is undetermined. The CDR3 has 14 residues. Trimming shortened V by 0 bases and J by 6 bases, and 12 bases separated the two germline ends. Germline lookup yields CDR1 MGHRA and CDR2 YSYEKL. The DNA for the CDR3 is TGCGCCAGCAGCCAAGATGTTGCCCTACGCGAGCAGTACTTC. Amino acids: CASSQDVALREQYF.

This clonotype was observed many times. This sequence joins TRBV20-1 and TRBJ2-7; TRBD2 matches at 10 bases. The CDR3 totals 13 residues. After removal of 5 bases from V and 5 bases from J, the junction contained 6 bases not matched to a gene. Looked up from germline, CDR1 is DFQATT and CDR2 is SNEGSKA (reference sequence). CDR3 sequence reads: CSARTSGANEQYF. In DNA form, the CDR3 reads TGCAGTGCTCGGACTAGCGGAGCCAACGAGCAGTACTTC.

This clonotype has only a few counts. This sequence joins TRBV7-9 and TRBJ2-3; no firm D call. The CDR3 is 13 amino acids. Trimming stripped 4 bases from V and 6 bases from J, with 11 bases between. Germline CDR1 SEHNR, CDR2 FQNEAQ (reference sequence). The CDR3 region is CASSSIGGDTQYF. The CDR3 nucleotides are TGTGCCAGCAGCTCGATCGGCGGTGATACGCAGTATTTT.

This clonotype has more than one count but fewer than ten. The chain uses TRBV29-1 and TRBJ2-5, with D unresolved. Per germline, CDR1 SQVTM and CDR2 ANQGSEA. Trimming took 7 bases from V and 0 from J, leaving 6 bases between them. The CDR3 spans 11 residues. DNA for the CDR3: TGCAGCGGAGCGAACCAAGAGACCCAGTACTTC. Its protein is CSGANQETQYF.

In its sample, this clonotype was seen a few times. The chain has TRBV15 and TRBJ1-2; perhaps TRBD1 as D (5 bases). V was pared by 6 bases and J by 4 bases, with 12 bases between. This CDR3 is 13 amino acids long. Germline V CDR1 and CDR2: LNHNV, YYDKDF (reference sequence). The CDR3 here is CATRVEGTYGYTF. For the CDR3, the DNA is TGTGCCACCAGAGTTGAGGGGACCTATGGCTACACCTTC.

This chain joins TRBV5-6 and TRBJ2-5; tentative D call: TRBD2 (6 bases). V was cut by 7 bases and J by 5 bases, with 24 bases left in between. The CDR3 consists of 16 residues. Germline CDR1 reads SGHDT; CDR2 reads YYEEEE. The CDR3 is CASCTLVTGGPETQYF. DNA of the CDR3: TGTGCCAGCTGCACCTTAGTCACCGGAGGGCCGGAGACCCAGTACTTC.